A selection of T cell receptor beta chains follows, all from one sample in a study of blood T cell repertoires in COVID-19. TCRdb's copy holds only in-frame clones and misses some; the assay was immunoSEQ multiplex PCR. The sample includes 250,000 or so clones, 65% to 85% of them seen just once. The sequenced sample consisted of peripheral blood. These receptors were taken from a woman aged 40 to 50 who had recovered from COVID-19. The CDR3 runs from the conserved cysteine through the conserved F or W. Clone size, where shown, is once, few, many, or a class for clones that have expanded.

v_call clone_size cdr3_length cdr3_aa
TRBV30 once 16 CAWSSGAQSAQETQYF
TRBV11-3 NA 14 CASSLKGAREKLFF
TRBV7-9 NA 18 CASSFTRRGGSSGNTIYF
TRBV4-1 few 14 CASREPGTNYGYTF
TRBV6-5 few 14 CALAETGPGREQYF
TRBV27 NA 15 CASSPRVAGMDTQYF
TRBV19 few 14 CASTDGQAPYEQYF
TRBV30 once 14 CAWSRGAGANVLTF
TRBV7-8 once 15 CASSLAGQSNQPQHF
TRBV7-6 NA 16 CASSFSEFGGVDTQYF
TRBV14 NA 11 CASGQNYGYTF
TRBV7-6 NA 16 CASSLGLRDLDQPQHF
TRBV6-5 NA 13 CASNQNRNQPQHF
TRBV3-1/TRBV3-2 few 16 CASSQAGGTGNQPQHF
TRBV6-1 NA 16 CASSEGYRGDTGELFF
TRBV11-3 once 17 CASSLTGLDRGTYEQYF
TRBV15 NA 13 CATSTRQGYEQYF
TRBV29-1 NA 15 CSTGSRGGAYNEQFF
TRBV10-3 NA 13 CAISGGTHTEAFF
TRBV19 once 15 CASSIAGGTYTEAFF
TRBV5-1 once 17 CASKGQQNSLSGNTIYF
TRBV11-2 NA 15 CASSLATASGNTIYF
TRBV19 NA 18 CASSRQLLTISGANVLTF
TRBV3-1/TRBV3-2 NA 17 CASSQDRRGGSTGELFF
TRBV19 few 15 CASSILGGSQETQYF
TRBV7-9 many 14 CAITHGGTNYGYTF
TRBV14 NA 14 CASSVRQGRETQYF
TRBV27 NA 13 CASSLSGPYEQYF
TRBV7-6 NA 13 CASSPSRYQPQHF
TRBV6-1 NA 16 CASSEVGEGGDQPQHF
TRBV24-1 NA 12 CATSDLTGKQYF
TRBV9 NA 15 CASSADGTRDSPLHF
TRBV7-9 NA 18 CASSFRDRDLGTYNEQFF
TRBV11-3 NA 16 CASSFGVAGGSDEQYF
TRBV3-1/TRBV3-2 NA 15 CASSQGVRAVPEAFF
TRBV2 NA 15 CASRATDFTNQPQHF
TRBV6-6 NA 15 CASSYSSGGTYEQYF
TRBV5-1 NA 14 CASSTTSGSDTQYF
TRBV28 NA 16 CASSYGTQRVRQPQHF
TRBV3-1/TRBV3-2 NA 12 CASSREGLVTDF
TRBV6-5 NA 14 CASSTRDRYSPLHF
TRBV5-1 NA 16 CASSPAPTGGAETQYF
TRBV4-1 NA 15 CASSQGAQQYTEAFF
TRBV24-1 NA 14 CATSDHSSGDTQYF
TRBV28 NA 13 CASSFRVFYGYTF
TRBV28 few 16 CASSLFGQSVGTEAFF
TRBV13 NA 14 CASSAPGRVYGYTF
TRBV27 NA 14 CASSLRQNNYGYTF
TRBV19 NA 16 CASSLGDRVMNTEAFF
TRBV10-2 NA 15 CASSEAGGGYNEQFF
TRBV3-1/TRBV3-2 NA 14 CASSQAGLGEKLFF
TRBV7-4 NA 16 CASSLGGGRDQNIQYF
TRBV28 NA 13 CASRRGSGNTIYF
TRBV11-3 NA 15 CASRLEGSSYNEQFF
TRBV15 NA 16 CATSRDRAGAVSPLHF